The 6 T cell receptor beta chains listed next were all sequenced from one sample in a study of blood T cell repertoires in COVID-19. Sequencing was performed with immunoSEQ multiplex PCR; in TCRdb, only in-frame clones are kept and a portion is missing. The data contain under 350,000 clones, more than 90% of them singletons. The sample comprised PBMCs or T cells enriched from blood (not recorded which). The source of these receptors is a man between 60 and 75 years old who had recovered from COVID-19.

The gene calls are TRBV11-2 and TRBJ2-2, with D tentatively TRBD1 (5 bases). Germline values: CDR1 SGHAT, CDR2 FQNNGV. This CDR3 contains 15 residues. With 5 bases removed from V and 6 bases from J, the gap between germline ends came to 16 bases. The CDR3 spells CASSRNRHNSGELFF. The CDR3 DNA follows: TGTGCCAGCAGCCGGAACAGGCATAATTCCGGGGAGCTGTTTTTT.

The rearrangement links TRBV5-4 to TRBJ1-5, with TRBD1 as a possible D gene (6 bases). Between the trimmed V and J ends, which lost 0 bases and 2 bases, there was a span of 6 bases. The germline V gene has CDR1 SGHNT and CDR2 YYREEE (reference sequence). The CDR3 totals 14 residues. In DNA form, the CDR3 reads TGTGCCAGCAGCTTGGACAGGGGCAATCAGCCCCAGCATTTT. The encoded protein is CASSLDRGNQPQHF.

This clone was detected only a few times. The chain has TRBV2 and TRBJ2-7; possible D gene TRBD2, 6 bases. Germline CDR1 reads SNHLY; CDR2 reads FYNNEI. The V end was cut by 5 bases, the J end by 6 bases, with 20 bases between. This CDR3 is built from 15 residues. CDR3 protein: CASSSPGLPGLEQYF. Here the CDR3 DNA reads TGTGCCAGCAGTTCACCGGGACTCCCCGGCCTCGAGCAGTACTTC.

The rearrangement joins TRBV7-9 to TRBJ1-3; 8 nucleotides match TRBD1. V was clipped by 6 bases and J by 4 bases; unmatched bases: 5. The germline V gene has CDR1 SEHNR and CDR2 FQNEAQ (reference sequence). The CDR3 loop spans 14 amino acids. The CDR3: CASSRQGNGNTIYF. CDR3 bases: TGTGCCAGCAGTAGACAGGGGAACGGAAACACCATATATTTT.

To note about this clone: The same CDR3 can be traced to other DNA sequences in this sample. The V gene is TRBV7-2, the J gene TRBJ2-5; D may be TRBD1 (6 bases). Germline assignment: CDR1 SGHTA and CDR2 FQGNSA. The CDR3 loop spans 14 amino acids. The V and J ends lost 0 bases and 5 bases respectively, with 10 bases between them. CDR3 sequence reads: CASSLAGRGETQYF. CDR3 sequence (DNA): TGTGCCAGCAGCTTAGCAGGCAGGGGTGAGACCCAGTACTTC.

The chain employs TRBV12-3 or TRBV12-4 and TRBJ1-2, with 8 bases lining up with TRBD1. The CDR3 is 13 residues long. V gave up 6 bases and J gave up 2 bases; unmatched junction bases: 2. CDR3: CASSRQGNYGYTF. In DNA, the CDR3 is TGTGCCAGCAGCCGACAGGGGAACTATGGCTACACCTTC.